The clone carrying this T cell receptor beta chain occurred a few times. As yet, its antigen is unknown. CDR3-region Arm-PCR and iRepertoire HTBI primers produced the TCR beta libraries. MiXCR, applied by TCRdb to the multiplex PCR reads, yields one record per CDR3 protein. The data show hundreds of thousands of distinct CDR3 sequences, with 16% seen just once and roughly 29% held by the top ten. These data belong to a study of regulatory T cells in long-lasting Graves disease. CDR3 length: 17 amino acids. Unmatched junction bases numbered 7, after V lost 3 bases and J lost 3 bases. Per germline, CDR1 SEHNR and CDR2 FQNEAQ (reference sequence). Points from the study as a whole: The persistent group shared 2,700 or so public clonotypes, more than the approximately 970 shared by new patients.

Time point here: newly diagnosed GD, antithyroid drugs for less than 3 months. Preparation of the TCR library used RNA extracted from PBMCs. EDTA tubes held 8 to 10 milliliters of peripheral blood from each patient. This sample was shared with a second study, whose subject was T cells in Graves' hyperthyroidism and ophthalmopathy.

The sequencing used peripheral blood mononuclear cells (PBMCs), collected at new diagnosis, from a patient treated with antithyroid drugs. The chain joins TRBV7-9 to TRBJ2-2, with 10 bases that match TRBD2. The TCR originated in a man between 35 and 55 years old with Graves disease. The CDR3 reads CASSFPSGGSYTGELFF. CDR3 nucleotide sequence: TGTGCCAGCAGCTTCCCTAGCGGGGGTTCATACACCGGGGAGCTGTTTTTT.